Below are 24 T cell receptor beta chains sequenced from a single sample in a study of T-cell reconstitution after alpha-beta-depleted transplantation in children. Unique molecular identifiers were used to barcode this TCRbeta library. TCRdb passed the PCR reads through MiXCR, listing each CDR3 protein once. The profile shows about a million distinct CDR3 sequences, roughly 29% of them singletons. The sample in question was PBMCs, mostly from graft donor cells, obtained 360 days after TCRalphabeta/CD19-depleted stem cell transplant. These receptors originate from a boy under two years old who had a stem cell transplant for SCID, so the T cells may come from the graft donor.

The sample holds many counts of this clonotype. The V and J genes are TRBV29-1 and TRBJ2-7; D may correspond to TRBD1 or TRBD2 (5 bases each). This CDR3 contains 11 residues. Germline V CDR1 and CDR2: SQVTM, ANQGSEA. With 4 bases removed from V and 2 bases from J, the gap between germline ends came to 6 bases. CDR3 DNA: TGCAGCGTTGTGGGGGCCTACGAGCAGTACTTC. Its translation: CSVVGAYEQYF.

This chain joins TRBV9 and TRBJ2-1; the match to TRBD2 covers 13 bases. The ends lost 3 bases at V and 7 bases at J; junction bases unmatched: 16. CDR3 length: 19 residues. Germline assignment: CDR1 SGDLS and CDR2 YYNGEE. The CDR3 DNA reads as TGTGCCAGCAGCGACAACCCGCCCGCCGGGACTAGCGGGGAGAATGAGCAGTTCTTC. Its translation: CASSDNPPAGTSGENEQFF.

The chain employs TRBV27 and TRBJ2-7; D is unclear. V was cut by 6 bases and J by 3 bases, with 21 bases left in between. This CDR3 has 16 residues. Looked up from germline, CDR1 is MNHEY and CDR2 is SMNVEV (reference sequence). The CDR3 protein is CASRPNPAAPFYEQYF. The CDR3 DNA reads TGTGCCAGCAGACCAAATCCCGCAGCCCCCTTCTACGAGCAGTACTTC.

This clonotype was counted only a few times. The chain has TRBV18 and TRBJ2-1; perhaps D is TRBD1 or TRBD2 (5 bases each). CDR1 KGHSH and CDR2 LQKENI come from the germline V gene. This CDR3 has 15 amino acids. Trimming stripped 3 bases from V and 1 base from J, with 10 bases between. CDR3 nucleotides: TGTGCCAGCTCACCGGGGGACGGATCCTACAATGAGCAGTTCTTC. This gives the protein CASSPGDGSYNEQFF.

The V call is TRBV10-3, the J call TRBJ2-1, with 8 bases fitting TRBD1. Losses at the gene ends were 0 bases for V and 8 bases for J; bases not matched to a gene: 12. CDR1 is ENHRY, CDR2 SYGVKD, per germline. The length of the CDR3 is 17 residues. Here the CDR3 reads CAISESYRQGTADEQFF. The CDR3 bases are TGTGCCATCAGTGAGTCGTATCGACAGGGGACAGCGGATGAGCAGTTCTTC.

The chain joins TRBV7-2 to TRBJ2-1; 7 bases match TRBD1. CDR1 and CDR2 from the germline V gene are SGHTA and FQGNSA. J was trimmed by 7 bases and V by 5 bases; bases with no gene match: 14. The CDR3 length is 16 residues. CDR3 sequence reads: CASSVQGSLVWNEQFF. CDR3 nucleotides: TGTGCCAGCAGCGTACAGGGGTCCCTTGTTTGGAATGAGCAGTTCTTC. Based on the CDR3 plus reference TRBV7-2 and TRBJ2-1, the full variable domain is GAGVSQSPSNKVTEKGKDVELRCDPISGHTALYWYRQSLGQGLEFLIYFQGNSAPDKSGLPSDRFSAERTGGSVSTLTIQRTQQEDSAVYLCASSVQGSLVWNEQFFGPGTRLTVL.

The chain is built from TRBV7-2 and TRBJ2-7; maybe TRBD1 (6 bases). Germline V lookup: CDR1 SGHTA, CDR2 FQGNSA. The CDR3 has 15 amino acids. Trimming removed 0 bases from V and 0 bases from J, with 9 bases in between. CDR3 coding DNA: TGTGCCAGCAGCTTAGCCCAGGGGCTCTCCTACGAGCAGTACTTC. Protein product: CASSLAQGLSYEQYF. Full variable domain (missing parts from reference TRBV7-2 and TRBJ2-7): GAGVSQSPSNKVTEKGKDVELRCDPISGHTALYWYRQSLGQGLEFLIYFQGNSAPDKSGLPSDRFSAERTGGSVSTLTIQRTQQEDSAVYLCASSLAQGLSYEQYFGPGTRLTVT.

The chain employs TRBV2 and TRBJ1-2; D remains ambiguous. Germline CDR1 is SNHLY and CDR2 is FYNNEI. This CDR3 has 15 residues. The germline V and J ends were trimmed by 1 base and 5 bases, with 14 bases remaining between them. In DNA, the CDR3 is TGTGCCAGCAGTGAAGGGGTAGGGAGTTGGTATGGCTACACCTTC. Its protein is CASSEGVGSWYGYTF.

This clonotype was detected a few times. DNA of the CDR3: TGTGCCAGCAGGCCCGGACAGGGTGCGCAGTATTTT. This translates into CASRPGQGAQYF. The genes are TRBV9 and TRBJ2-3, with 8 bases aligning to TRBD1. The CDR3 has 12 residues. With V trimmed by 5 bases and J by 10 bases, 6 bases remained unmatched. Germline-derived CDR1 and CDR2 are SGDLS and YYNGEE. Full variable domain (outside the CDR3, taken from reference TRBV9 and TRBJ2-3): DSGVTQTPKHLITATGQRVTLRCSPRSGDLSVYWYQQSLDQGLQFLIQYYNGEERAKGNILERFSAQQFPDLHSELNLSSLELGDSALYFCASRPGQGAQYFGPGTRLTVL.

J is TRBJ2-5 and V is TRBV29-1, with 9 nucleotides matching TRBD1. Germline V gene sequence: CDR1 SQVTM, CDR2 ANQGSEA. V dropped 8 bases and J dropped 5; count of bases not matched to a gene: 15. The CDR3 spans 15 residues. CDR3 sequence: CSIHSGTGLEETQYF. CDR3 sequence (DNA): TGCAGCATCCACTCCGGGACAGGGCTGGAGGAGACCCAGTACTTC.

Only a few counts were recorded for this clonotype. The CDR3 region is CASSQDAAPGDEQYF. The CDR3 nucleotides read TGCGCCAGCAGCCAAGATGCCGCCCCCGGAGACGAGCAGTACTTC. This chain links TRBV4-3 with TRBJ2-7; no firm D call. Trimming left V 0 bases short and J 5 bases short, with 14 bases between. CDR1 is LGHNA, CDR2 YSLEER, per germline. This CDR3 comprises 15 residues.

The chain joins TRBV12-3 or TRBV12-4 to TRBJ2-7; D is undetermined. The length of the CDR3 is 15 residues. Trimming stripped 0 bases from V and 1 base from J, with 10 bases between. CDR3: CASSLAPTVSYEQYF. The CDR3 nucleotides read TGTGCCAGCAGTTTAGCTCCCACAGTTTCCTACGAGCAGTACTTC.

This clonotype was counted only a few times. The chain carries TRBV28 and TRBJ2-1, with a weak D call TRBD2 (6 bases). Germline V gene sequence: CDR1 MDHEN, CDR2 SYDVKM. V lost 7 bases, J lost 2 bases, and 15 bases lay in between. The CDR3 totals 15 residues. CDR3 protein: CASKSGGIAYNEQFF. The CDR3 DNA is TGTGCCAGCAAGTCTGGAGGGATCGCCTACAATGAGCAGTTCTTC.

This clonotype was found a few times. The chain has TRBV7-8 and TRBJ1-5, with 7 bases fitting TRBD1. V was pared by 4 bases and J by 3 bases, with 6 bases of the junction left unmatched. CDR3 length equals 15 residues. Germline V lookup: CDR1 SGHVS, CDR2 FQNEAQ. CDR3 sequence reads: CASSSWGTVNQPQHF. The CDR3 coding sequence is TGTGCCAGCAGCTCCTGGGGGACAGTCAATCAGCCCCAGCATTTT.

This clonotype appeared a few times. This chain uses TRBV9 with TRBJ2-7; D unclear. Germline CDR1 SGDLS, CDR2 YYNGEE. This CDR3 spans 13 amino acids. Trimming shortened V by 0 bases and J by 2 bases, and 6 bases separated the two germline ends. CDR3 in amino acids: CASSVDEAYEQYF. The CDR3 nucleotides are TGTGCCAGCAGCGTAGATGAGGCCTACGAGCAGTACTTC.

This clonotype was seen repeatedly, ten times or more. The chain recombines TRBV10-3 with TRBJ2-2; no firm D call. Trimming left V 6 bases short and J 7 bases short, with 12 bases between. CDR1 ENHRY and CDR2 SYGVKD come from the germline V gene. There are 13 residues in the CDR3. The CDR3 here is CAIRPVGHGELFF. The CDR3 DNA sequence: TGTGCCATCAGACCTGTTGGGCACGGGGAGCTGTTTTTT.

This clonotype was detected a few times. The CDR3 spells CSARTSENYGYTF. CDR3 nucleotides: TGCAGTGCTAGAACTTCAGAGAACTATGGCTACACCTTC. V and J are TRBV20-1 and TRBJ1-2; D call uncertain. The CDR3 covers 13 residues. CDR1 is DFQATT and CDR2 is SNEGSKA in the germline V gene (reference sequence). V lost 2 bases, J lost 2 bases, and 9 bases lay in between.

The rearrangement joins TRBV28 to TRBJ2-7; TRBD1 aligns across 10 bases. V was pared by 6 bases and J by 3 bases, with 14 bases of the junction left unmatched. The CDR3 covers 17 residues. Germline V gives CDR1 MDHEN, CDR2 SYDVKM. CDR3 residues: CASSSKPGGTGVYEQYF. CDR3 sequence (DNA): TGTGCCAGCAGCTCAAAGCCCGGTGGGACAGGGGTCTACGAGCAGTACTTC.

This clonotype was counted only a few times. The CDR3 spells CASSARTGFSYGYTF. CDR3 bases: TGTGCCAGCAGCGCGAGGACAGGGTTCAGCTATGGCTACACCTTC. V usage is TRBV9 and J usage is TRBJ1-2, with 8 positions matching TRBD1. The CDR3 consists of 15 residues. From germline, CDR1 is SGDLS and CDR2 YYNGEE. The V and J ends lost 3 bases and 4 bases, in that order; junction bases with no gene match: 8.

V and J are TRBV27 and TRBJ2-7; D tentatively reads TRBD1 or TRBD2 (5 bases each). V was trimmed by 6 bases and J by 0 bases, leaving 15 bases between them. The CDR3 is 15 residues long. The germline gives CDR1 MNHEY, CDR2 SMNVEV (reference sequence). The CDR3 loop reads CASSYGTVSSYEQYF. CDR3 nucleotides: TGTGCCAGCAGCTACGGGACGGTCAGCTCCTACGAGCAGTACTTC.

The chain joins TRBV12-3 or TRBV12-4 to TRBJ2-3; 13 bases line up with TRBD2. The CDR3 spans 17 residues. J was trimmed by 4 bases and V by 5 bases; bases with no gene match: 9. CDR3 amino acids: CASSPWTSGGMPDTQYF. CDR3 sequence (DNA): TGTGCCAGCAGTCCCTGGACTAGCGGGGGTATGCCAGATACGCAGTATTTT.

This clonotype was observed at least ten times. The J gene is TRBJ2-5, the V gene TRBV20-1, with 9 bases fitting TRBD2. V shed 3 bases and J 5 bases; nucleotides not matched to a gene: 13. The CDR3 sequence is 16 residues long. The V gene's germline CDR1 is DFQATT and CDR2 SNEGSKA (reference sequence). Written as DNA, the CDR3 is TGCAGTGCTAGTATGCCTAGCGGGGAGGGAAGGGAGACCCAGTACTTC. It is translated as CSASMPSGEGRETQYF.

Only a few counts were recorded for this clonotype. The genes are TRBV6-1 and TRBJ2-7, with TRBD1 matching 8 bases. Germline assignment: CDR1 MNHNS and CDR2 SASEGT. The J segment lost 6 bases and the V segment lost 6 bases, leaving 7 bases of the junction unmatched. The CDR3 consists of 13 residues. The CDR3, as DNA: TGTGCCAGCAGGCGGACAGGGACCGTCGAGCAGTACTTC. Translated, it gives CASRRTGTVEQYF.

This clonotype showed up just a few times. The V call is TRBV20-1, the J call TRBJ2-7; 9 bases fit TRBD1. Germline V gene sequence: CDR1 DFQATT, CDR2 SNEGSKA (reference sequence). Trimming cost V 3 bases and J 1 base; bases outside gene matches: 4. The CDR3 contains 14 residues. For the CDR3, the DNA is TGCAGTGCTAGCGGGACAGGGTCGTCCTACGAGCAGTACTTC. This gives the protein CSASGTGSSYEQYF.